Shown below are 12 T cell receptor beta chains from a single sample sequenced in a study of shared clonotypes between healthy human individuals. TCRdb keeps only in-frame clones here, not all; method: immunoSEQ multiplex PCR. The table records some 580,000 clones, about 97% of them present only once. Material for sequencing was naive CD4+ T cells sorted from blood. Specified subset: CD45RA+ positively selected. These receptors all come from a woman under 40 in good health.

This clone has only one observation. V gene TRBV18 combines with J gene TRBJ2-6; 11 bases map to TRBD1. The length of the CDR3 is 19 residues. J lost 3 bases, V lost 5 bases, and 12 bases had no gene match. The germline CDR1 and CDR2 sequences are KGHSH and LQKENI. In DNA, the CDR3 is TGTGCCAGCTCAAAGGGCCAAGGACAGGGGGCAGTTGGGGCCAACGTCCTGACTTTC. Encoded protein: CASSKGQGQGAVGANVLTF.

The J gene is TRBJ1-6, the V gene TRBV28; possibly TRBD1 for D (6 bases). Germline CDR1 MDHEN, CDR2 SYDVKM. Trimming removed 4 bases at V and 6 bases at J, with 16 bases between. The CDR3 sequence is 16 residues long. CDR3 sequence reads: CASSSPLQGSNSPLHF. The DNA of the CDR3 is TGTGCCAGCAGTTCCCCCCTACAGGGATCTAATTCACCCCTCCACTTT.

This clone came up once. This chain links TRBV30 with TRBJ1-3; D gene uncertain. CDR1 and CDR2 (germline): GTSNPN, SVGIG (reference sequence). The V end lost 2 bases, the J end lost 0 bases, and 5 bases lay between the germline ends. The CDR3 totals 13 residues. The CDR3 reads CAWSPYSGNTIYF. CDR3 in DNA: TGTGCCTGGAGTCCATACTCTGGAAACACCATATATTTT.

This chain joins TRBV5-1 and TRBJ2-5; D gene uncertain. The end of the DNA aligns better with TRBJ2-7, so the J call may be wrong. Germline V gives CDR1 SGHRS, CDR2 YFSETQ. The CDR3 has 13 amino acids. CDR3 amino acids: CASSPTYDYEQYF. The CDR3 nucleotides read TGCGCCAGCAGCCCCACTTATGACTACGAGCAGTACTTC.

The J gene is TRBJ2-3, the V gene TRBV7-3; D remains ambiguous. Trimming pared 1 base from V and 0 bases from J, leaving 8 bases between. The CDR3 runs to 15 residues. Germline loops: CDR1 SGHTA, CDR2 FQGTGA. The CDR3 is CASSLSSPSTDTQYF. CDR3 nucleotide sequence: TGTGCCAGCAGCTTAAGTTCTCCTAGCACAGATACGCAGTATTTT.

In DNA, the CDR3 is TGTGCCAGCAAGGCGAAGGTACGGGGTTACAATGAGCAGTTCTTC. Its protein is CASKAKVRGYNEQFF. The rearrangement uses TRBV2 and TRBJ2-1, with D perhaps TRBD2 (5 bases). Germline V gene data show CDR1 as SNHLY and CDR2 as FYNNEI. The CDR3 loop spans 15 amino acids. V was clipped by 7 bases and J by 4 bases, with 17 bases between them.

V and J are TRBV7-2 and TRBJ2-7, with 10 positions matching TRBD2. This CDR3 contains 15 residues. J was trimmed by 1 base and V by 10 bases; bases with no gene match: 10. Germline V gene lookup returns CDR1 SGHTA and CDR2 FQGNSA. The CDR3 sequence: CAIGGIAGGSYEQYF. The DNA for the CDR3 is TGTGCCATCGGGGGGATAGCGGGAGGTTCCTACGAGCAGTACTTC. The full variable domain, with the rest looked up from reference TRBV7-2 and TRBJ2-7, is GAGVSQSPSNKVTEKGKDVELRCDPISGHTALYWYRQSLGQGLEFLIYFQGNSAPDKSGLPSDRFSAERTGGSVSTLTIQRTQQEDSAVYLCAIGGIAGGSYEQYFGPGTRLTVT.

The chain combines TRBV11-1 with TRBJ2-5, with 12 bases identical to TRBD2. The J call is doubtful: the DNA matches TRBJ2-7 better. Germline values: CDR1 SGHAT, CDR2 FQDESV (reference sequence). CDR3 length: 16 amino acids. The CDR3 sequence is CASSLTSGSDTYEQYF. Written as DNA, the CDR3 is TGTGCCAGCAGCCTGACTAGCGGGAGCGATACCTACGAGCAGTACTTC.

The gene calls are TRBV19 and TRBJ1-4; unclear D gene. CDR1 and CDR2 from the germline V gene are LNHDA and SQIVND (reference sequence). This CDR3 is built from 15 residues. Deletions cut 0 bases from V and 5 bases from J, with 10 bases between. The CDR3 nucleotides read TGTGCCAGTAGTATAGAGGGATCCTTCAATGAAAAACTGTTTTTT. This encodes CASSIEGSFNEKLFF.

The chain joins TRBV6-1 to TRBJ1-5; D possibly corresponds to TRBD1 (5 bases). The V end was cut by 5 bases, the J end by 7 bases, with 12 bases between. CDR1 is MNHNS, CDR2 SASEGT, per germline. The CDR3 consists of 13 residues. The CDR3 spells CASSFRGVQPQHF. The CDR3 DNA follows: TGTGCCAGCAGTTTCCGGGGGGTCCAGCCCCAGCATTTT.

The chain combines TRBV15 with TRBJ1-5; 7 nucleotides align to TRBD1. Germline V gene lookup returns CDR1 LNHNV and CDR2 YYDKDF (reference sequence). This CDR3 region has 14 residues. V dropped 2 bases and J dropped 6; count of bases not matched to a gene: 4. CDR3 residues: CATSRSGGGQPQHF. CDR3 nucleotides: TGTGCCACCAGCAGATCAGGGGGGGGTCAGCCCCAGCATTTT.

The chain couples TRBV20-1 to TRBJ1-2; D is undetermined. The V end lost 4 bases, the J end lost 5 bases, and 5 bases lay between the germline ends. The CDR3 runs 10 residues. Germline CDR1 is DFQATT and CDR2 is SNEGSKA (reference sequence). In DNA, the CDR3 is TGCAGTGCTAACCTATATGGCTACACCTTC. This gives the protein CSANLYGYTF.